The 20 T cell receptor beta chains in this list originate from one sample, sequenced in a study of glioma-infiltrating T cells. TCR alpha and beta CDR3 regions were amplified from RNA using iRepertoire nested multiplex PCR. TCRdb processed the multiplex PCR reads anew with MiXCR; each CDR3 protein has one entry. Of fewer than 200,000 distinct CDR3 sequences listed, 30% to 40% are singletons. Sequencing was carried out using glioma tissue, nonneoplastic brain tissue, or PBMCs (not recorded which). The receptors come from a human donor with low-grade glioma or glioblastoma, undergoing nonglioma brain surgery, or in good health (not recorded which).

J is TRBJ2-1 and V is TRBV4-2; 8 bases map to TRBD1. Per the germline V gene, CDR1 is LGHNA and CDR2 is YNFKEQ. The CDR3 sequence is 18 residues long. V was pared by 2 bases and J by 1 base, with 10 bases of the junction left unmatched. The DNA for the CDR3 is TGTGCCAGCAGCCAATTGACTCAGGGGGCGAGGTCCTACAATGAGCAGTTCTTC. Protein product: CASSQLTQGARSYNEQFF.

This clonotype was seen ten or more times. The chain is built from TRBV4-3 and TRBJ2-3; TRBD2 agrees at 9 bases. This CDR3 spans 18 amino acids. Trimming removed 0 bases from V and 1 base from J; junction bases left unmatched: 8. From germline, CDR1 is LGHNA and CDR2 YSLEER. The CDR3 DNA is TGCGCCAGCAGCCAAGATAGGTCCCTAGCGGGACGCACAGATACGCAGTATTTT. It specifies CASSQDRSLAGRTDTQYF.

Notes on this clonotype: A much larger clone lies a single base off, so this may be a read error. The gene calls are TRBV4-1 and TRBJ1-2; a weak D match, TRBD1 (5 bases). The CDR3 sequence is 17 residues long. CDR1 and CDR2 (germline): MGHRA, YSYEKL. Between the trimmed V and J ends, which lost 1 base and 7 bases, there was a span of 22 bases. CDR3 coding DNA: TGCGCCAGCAGCCAAGGGGGAAGAGTACAGGAGAGAAGTGGCTACACCTTC. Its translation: CASSQGGRVQERSGYTF.

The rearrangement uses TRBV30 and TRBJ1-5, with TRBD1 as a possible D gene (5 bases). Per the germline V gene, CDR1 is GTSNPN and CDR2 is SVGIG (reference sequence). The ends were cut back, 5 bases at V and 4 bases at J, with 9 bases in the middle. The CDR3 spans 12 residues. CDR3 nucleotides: TGTGCCTGGGGGGGTGGGAATCAGCCCCAGCATTTT. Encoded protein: CAWGGGNQPQHF.

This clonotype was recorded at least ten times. CDR3 sequence: CSAISGLYEQYF. The CDR3 DNA is TGCAGTGCTATCAGCGGGCTTTACGAGCAGTACTTC. The rearrangement links TRBV20-1 to TRBJ2-7; TRBD2 might be the D (6 bases). V was cut by 4 bases and J by 4 bases, with 11 bases left in between. Germline values: CDR1 DFQATT, CDR2 SNEGSKA (reference sequence). The CDR3 totals 12 residues.

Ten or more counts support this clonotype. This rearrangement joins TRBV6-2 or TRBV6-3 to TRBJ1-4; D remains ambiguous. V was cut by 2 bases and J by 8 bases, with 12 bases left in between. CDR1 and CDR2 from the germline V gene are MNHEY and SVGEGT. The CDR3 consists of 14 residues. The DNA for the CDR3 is TGTGCCAGCAGTTACGGCGGGGAGGACGAAAAACTGTTTTTT. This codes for CASSYGGEDEKLFF.

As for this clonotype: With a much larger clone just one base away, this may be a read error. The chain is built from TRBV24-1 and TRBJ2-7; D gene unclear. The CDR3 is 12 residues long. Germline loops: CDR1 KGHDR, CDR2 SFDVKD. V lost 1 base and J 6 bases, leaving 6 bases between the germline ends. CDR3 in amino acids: CATSDLDGEQYF. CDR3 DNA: TGTGCCACCAGTGATTTAGACGGCGAGCAGTACTTC.

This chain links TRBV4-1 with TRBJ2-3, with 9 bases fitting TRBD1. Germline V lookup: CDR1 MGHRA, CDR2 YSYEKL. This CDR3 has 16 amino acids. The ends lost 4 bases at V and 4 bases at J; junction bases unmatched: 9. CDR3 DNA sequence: TGCGCCAGCAGCCCCCCCCGACAGGGGGTATCAGATACGCAGTATTTT. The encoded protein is CASSPPRQGVSDTQYF.

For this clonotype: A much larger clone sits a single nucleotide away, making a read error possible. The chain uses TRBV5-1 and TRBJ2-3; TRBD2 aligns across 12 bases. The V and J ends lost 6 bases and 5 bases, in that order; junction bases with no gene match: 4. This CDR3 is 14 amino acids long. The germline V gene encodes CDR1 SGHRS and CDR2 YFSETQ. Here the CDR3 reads CASNLAGGLDTQYF. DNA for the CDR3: TGCGCCAGCAACCTAGCGGGAGGGCTAGATACGCAGTATTTT.

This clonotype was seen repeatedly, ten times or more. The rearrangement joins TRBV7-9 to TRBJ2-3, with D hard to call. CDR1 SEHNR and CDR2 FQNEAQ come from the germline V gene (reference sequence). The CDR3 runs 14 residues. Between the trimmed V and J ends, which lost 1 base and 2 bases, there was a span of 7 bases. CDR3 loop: CASSLDGTTDTQYF. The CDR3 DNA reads TGTGCCAGCAGCTTAGACGGCACCACAGATACGCAGTATTTT.

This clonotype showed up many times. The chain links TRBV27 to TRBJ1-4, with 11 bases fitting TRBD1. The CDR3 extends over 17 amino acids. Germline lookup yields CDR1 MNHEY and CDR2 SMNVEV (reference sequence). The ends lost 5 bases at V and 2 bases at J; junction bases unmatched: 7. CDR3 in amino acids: CASSTRTGGGTNEKLFF. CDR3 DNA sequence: TGTGCCAGCAGTACACGGACAGGGGGCGGCACTAATGAAAAACTGTTTTTT.

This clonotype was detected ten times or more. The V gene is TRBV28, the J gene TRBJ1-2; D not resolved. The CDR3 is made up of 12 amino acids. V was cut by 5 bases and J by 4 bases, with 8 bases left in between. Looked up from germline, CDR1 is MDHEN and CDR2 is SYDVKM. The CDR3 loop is CASSKNIYGYTF. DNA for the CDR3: TGTGCCAGCAGTAAAAACATCTATGGCTACACCTTC.

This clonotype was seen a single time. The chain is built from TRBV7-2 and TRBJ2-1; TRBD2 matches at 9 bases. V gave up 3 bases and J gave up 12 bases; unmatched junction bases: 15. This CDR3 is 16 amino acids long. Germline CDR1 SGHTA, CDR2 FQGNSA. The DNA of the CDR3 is TGTGCCAGCAGCTTGCAAGCCCTCCCCCAGACTAGCGGGCAGTTCTTC. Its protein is CASSLQALPQTSGQFF.

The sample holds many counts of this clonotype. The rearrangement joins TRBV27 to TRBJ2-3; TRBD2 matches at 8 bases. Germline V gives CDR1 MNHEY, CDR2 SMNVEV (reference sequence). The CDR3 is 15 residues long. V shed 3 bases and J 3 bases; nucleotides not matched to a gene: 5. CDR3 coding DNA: TGTGCCAGCAGTTTGGAAGCGGGAGTGACAGATACGCAGTATTTT. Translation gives CASSLEAGVTDTQYF.

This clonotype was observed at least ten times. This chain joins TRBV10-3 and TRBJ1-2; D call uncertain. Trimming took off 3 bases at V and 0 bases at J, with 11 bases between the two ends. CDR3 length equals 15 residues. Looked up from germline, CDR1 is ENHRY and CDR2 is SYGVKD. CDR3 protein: CAISDRTRSNYGYTF. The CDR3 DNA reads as TGTGCCATCAGTGATAGGACCAGATCTAACTATGGCTACACCTTC.

CDR3 residues: CASSPPSGTNTGELFF. In DNA form, the CDR3 reads TGTGCCAGTAGTCCCCCTAGCGGGACGAACACCGGGGAGCTGTTTTTT. The gene calls are TRBV19 and TRBJ2-2, with TRBD2 identical over 9 bases. Trimming took 5 bases from V and 0 from J; bases not matched to a gene: 4. CDR1 and CDR2 from the germline V gene are LNHDA and SQIVND (reference sequence). The CDR3 has 16 residues.

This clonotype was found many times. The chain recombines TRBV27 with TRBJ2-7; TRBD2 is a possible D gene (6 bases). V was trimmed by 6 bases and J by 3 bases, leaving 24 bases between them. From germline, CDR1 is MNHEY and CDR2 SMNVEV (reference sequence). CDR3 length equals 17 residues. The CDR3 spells CASSSTWGRTGVYEQYF. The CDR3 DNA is TGTGCCAGCAGCTCAACTTGGGGTCGAACGGGAGTCTACGAGCAGTACTTC.

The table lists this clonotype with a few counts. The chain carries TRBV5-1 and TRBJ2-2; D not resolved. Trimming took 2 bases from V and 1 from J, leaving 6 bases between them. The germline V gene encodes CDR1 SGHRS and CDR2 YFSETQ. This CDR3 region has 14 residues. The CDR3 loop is CASSFVGNTGELFF. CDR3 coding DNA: TGCGCCAGCAGCTTTGTAGGGAACACCGGGGAGCTGTTTTTT.

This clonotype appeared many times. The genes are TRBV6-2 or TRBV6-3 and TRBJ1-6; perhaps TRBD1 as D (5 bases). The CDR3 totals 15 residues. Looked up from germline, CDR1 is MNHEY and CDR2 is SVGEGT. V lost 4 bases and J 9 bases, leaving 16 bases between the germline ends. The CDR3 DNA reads TGTGCCAGCAGTTCCCCCAGGGATTCAAGTTCACCCCTCCACTTT. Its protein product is CASSSPRDSSSPLHF.

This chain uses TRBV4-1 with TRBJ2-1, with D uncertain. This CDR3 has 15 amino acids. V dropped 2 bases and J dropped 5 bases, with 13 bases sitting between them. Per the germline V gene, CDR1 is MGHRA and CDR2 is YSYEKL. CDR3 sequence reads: CASSQSWTYNNEQFF. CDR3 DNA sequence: TGCGCCAGCAGCCAATCCTGGACCTACAACAATGAGCAGTTCTTC.